The 17 T cell receptor beta chains given below trace back to one sample, sequenced in a study of CD8+ T cells in alopecia areata. TCR sequencing used cDNA made by reverse transcription of extracted RNA. Sequenced by immunoSEQ multiplex PCR; TCRdb stores in-frame clones only, minus some. The data show about 180,000 clones, with around 58% seen just once and roughly 16% held by the top ten. As for treatment: oral pan-JAK inhibitor, 5-10 mg twice daily. Sequences were derived from CD4+ T cells sorted from blood, sampled between weeks 55 and 65, from a patient treated with tofacitinib. The receptors stem from a human donor with alopecia areata.

The chain uses TRBV30 and TRBJ2-1; TRBD1 or TRBD2 may be the D gene (5 bases each). The V and J ends lost 0 bases and 1 base respectively, with 10 bases between them. Germline V gene sequence: CDR1 GTSNPN, CDR2 SVGIG (reference sequence). The CDR3 covers 15 residues. The CDR3 DNA reads TGTGCCTGGAGTGTTTCGGGACGGTCCTACAATGAGCAGTTCTTC. This codes for CAWSVSGRSYNEQFF.

About this clone itself: The sample holds other DNA sequences that translate to the same CDR3. The V call is TRBV5-6, the J call TRBJ2-1, with TRBD2 matching 8 bases. Germline CDR1 reads SGHDT; CDR2 reads YYEEEE. V gave up 4 bases and J gave up 5 bases; unmatched junction bases: 11. CDR3 length: 16 amino acids. The CDR3 region is CASSPIGGGFDNEQFF. For the CDR3, the DNA is TGTGCCAGCAGCCCTATAGGCGGGGGGTTTGACAATGAGCAGTTCTTC.

The rearrangement uses TRBV30 and TRBJ2-5; D gene uncertain. The ends were cut back, 4 bases at V and 3 bases at J, with 9 bases in the middle. Germline values: CDR1 GTSNPN, CDR2 SVGIG (reference sequence). This CDR3 is 12 amino acids long. CDR3 region: CAWNRPKETQYF. The CDR3 region has the DNA TGTGCCTGGAACAGACCGAAAGAGACCCAGTACTTC.

V and J are TRBV4-1 and TRBJ1-1; weak D call: TRBD1 (5 bases). Germline CDR1 and CDR2: MGHRA and YSYEKL. The CDR3 is 16 residues long. Trimming removed 5 bases at V and 1 base at J, with 17 bases between. The CDR3 is CASSLNYGATNTEAFF. DNA of the CDR3: TGCGCCAGCAGCTTGAATTATGGGGCAACGAACACTGAAGCTTTCTTT.

This clone was recorded only once. This chain uses TRBV5-1 with TRBJ1-6; 11 bases line up with TRBD1. The CDR3 is 15 residues long. Germline-derived CDR1 and CDR2 are SGHRS and YFSETQ. The trim removed 4 bases at V and 6 bases at J, leaving 3 bases unmatched. This CDR3 reads CASSPGTGGNSPLHF. The DNA of the CDR3 is TGCGCCAGCAGCCCGGGGACAGGGGGTAATTCACCCCTCCACTTT. The variable domain in full, completed from reference TRBV5-1 and TRBJ1-6, reads KAGVTQTPRYLIKTRGQQVTLSCSPISGHRSVSWYQQTPGQGLQFLFEYFSETQRNKGNFPGRFSGRQFSNSRSEMNVSTLELGDSALYLCASSPGTGGNSPLHFGNGTRLTVT.

This clone has more than one count but fewer than ten. The V gene is TRBV29-1, the J gene TRBJ2-5; D remains ambiguous. The ends were cut back, 4 bases at V and 1 base at J, with 10 bases in the middle. Germline loops: CDR1 SQVTM, CDR2 ANQGSEA. The CDR3 length is 13 residues. The CDR3 DNA reads TGCAGCGTTGTTCTGGTCCTCCAAGAGACCCAGTACTTC. Encoded protein: CSVVLVLQETQYF.

The J gene is TRBJ2-7, the V gene TRBV30; TRBD2 agrees at 12 bases. Germline V gives CDR1 GTSNPN, CDR2 SVGIG (reference sequence). The CDR3 runs 15 residues. V shed 1 base, J shed 1 base, and the junction held 2 bases outside the gene matches. CDR3 amino acids: CAWSGGTSGSYEQYF. As DNA, the CDR3 is TGTGCCTGGAGTGGCGGGACTAGCGGGTCCTACGAGCAGTACTTC. Combining the CDR3 with reference TRBV30 and TRBJ2-7 gives the whole variable domain SQTIHQWPATLVQPVGSPLSLECTVEGTSNPNLYWYRQAAGRGLQLLFYSVGIGQISSEVPQNLSASRPQDRQFILSSKKLLLSDSGFYLCAWSGGTSGSYEQYFGPGTRLTVT.

The chain employs TRBV19 and TRBJ1-5; weak D call: TRBD1 (6 bases). CDR1 and CDR2 from the germline V gene are LNHDA and SQIVND (reference sequence). CDR3 size: 15 residues. Trimming left V 5 bases short and J 1 base short, with 12 bases between. DNA for the CDR3: TGTGCCAGTAGTCGCACAGGGTTCAGCAATCAGCCCCAGCATTTT. As protein: CASSRTGFSNQPQHF. Using reference TRBV19 and TRBJ1-5 for the parts outside the CDR3, the full variable domain is DGGITQSPKYLFRKEGQNVTLSCEQNLNHDAMYWYRQDPGQGLRLIYYSQIVNDFQKGDIAEGYSVSREKKESFPLTVTSAQKNPTAFYLCASSRTGFSNQPQHFGDGTRLSIL.

This rearrangement joins TRBV2 to TRBJ2-2; TRBD2 is a possible D gene (5 bases). Looked up from germline, CDR1 is SNHLY and CDR2 is FYNNEI. The CDR3 consists of 14 residues. V was clipped by 3 bases and J by 8 bases, with 13 bases between them. The DNA for the CDR3 is TGTGCCAGCAGTGACTCGTATCGGGGTGGGGAGCTGTTTTTT. Protein sequence: CASSDSYRGGELFF.

The J gene is TRBJ1-2, the V gene TRBV29-1; 8 nucleotides line up with TRBD1. Germline V gene data show CDR1 as SQVTM and CDR2 as ANQGSEA. Germline trimming cut 7 bases from V and 2 bases from J; bases unmatched to any gene: 9. The CDR3 has 14 amino acids. In DNA, the CDR3 is TGCAGCGCTGGGAGACAGGGGACGAACTATGGCTACACCTTC. Translating it yields CSAGRQGTNYGYTF.

The rearrangement links TRBV7-2 to TRBJ1-5; 9 positions match TRBD1. The CDR3 has 14 residues. The trim removed 5 bases at V and 8 bases at J, leaving 7 bases unmatched. The germline CDR1 and CDR2 sequences are SGHTA and FQGNSA. CDR3: CASSLDRGTKPQHF. In DNA, the CDR3 is TGTGCCAGCAGCCTCGACAGGGGGACCAAGCCCCAGCATTTT.

The chain combines TRBV29-1 with TRBJ1-1; D unresolved. The CDR3 covers 12 residues. V was clipped by 6 bases and J by 7 bases, with 15 bases between them. Germline CDR1 and CDR2: SQVTM and ANQGSEA. As DNA, the CDR3 is TGCAGCGTCGCCGGATCATGGGTTGAAGCTTTCTTT. Translated: CSVAGSWVEAFF.

The chain is built from TRBV6-5 and TRBJ1-5; unclear D gene. Trimming removed 1 base at V and 4 bases at J, with 5 bases between. Germline V gene sequence: CDR1 MNHEY, CDR2 SVGAGI. This CDR3 has 13 residues. The DNA for the CDR3 is TGTGCCAGCAGTTACTACGTGAATCAGCCCCAGCATTTT. Translating gives CASSYYVNQPQHF.

This clone was seen a handful of times. The J gene is TRBJ1-2, the V gene TRBV29-1; D not resolved. Looked up from germline, CDR1 is SQVTM and CDR2 is ANQGSEA. CDR3 length: 10 residues. V gave up 5 bases and J gave up 4 bases, with 5 bases separating them. The chain's CDR3 is CSVYSYGYTF. CDR3 bases: TGCAGCGTTTACAGCTATGGCTACACCTTC.

The rearrangement uses TRBV15 and TRBJ1-3, with a weak D call TRBD1 (5 bases). The CDR3 is made up of 14 amino acids. Looked up from germline, CDR1 is LNHNV and CDR2 is YYDKDF (reference sequence). The V gene lost 3 bases and the J gene lost 2 bases, with 8 bases spanning the gap. CDR3 bases: TGTGCCACCAGCAGGCAGGGAACTGGAAACACCATATATTTT. It codes for CATSRQGTGNTIYF.

V is TRBV7-9 and J is TRBJ1-5, with D uncertain. CDR1 and CDR2 (germline): SEHNR, FQNEAQ (reference sequence). V gave up 5 bases and J gave up 4 bases, with 6 bases separating them. This CDR3 region has 12 residues. CDR3 DNA sequence: TGTGCCAGCAGCATGGATAATCAGCCCCAGCATTTT. Its translation: CASSMDNQPQHF.

The chain has TRBV29-1 and TRBJ2-2; D possibly corresponds to TRBD1 (6 bases). CDR3 size: 13 residues. Trimming pared 7 bases from V and 4 bases from J, leaving 13 bases between. Germline V gene lookup returns CDR1 SQVTM and CDR2 ANQGSEA. The CDR3 DNA reads TGCAGCGCAGGACAGCCATCCACCGGGGAGCTGTTTTTT. Residues: CSAGQPSTGELFF.